A single sample is the source of the 25 T cell receptor beta chains below, sequenced in a study of T-cell reconstitution after alpha-beta-depleted transplantation in children. For TCRbeta, the library was prepared with unique molecular identifiers. From the PCR reads, TCRdb called clonotypes with MiXCR, one entry per CDR3 protein. The top ten hold less than 4% of the sample, which has a few hundred thousand distinct CDR3 sequences, around 20% seen once. The sample was PBMCs from the stem cell graft donor, taken from the stem cell graft. Receptor source: a human donor who donated a stem cell graft to a child with acute lymphoblastic leukemia.

This clonotype was observed a handful of times. This chain connects TRBV12-3 or TRBV12-4 to TRBJ1-1, with D possibly matching TRBD1 (6 bases). The CDR3 has 16 residues. V shed 5 bases and J shed 3 bases, with 19 bases lying between them. The CDR3 loop reads CASSQRGHLLYTEAFF. The CDR3 DNA reads as TGTGCCAGCAGTCAAAGGGGACACTTACTCTACACTGAAGCTTTCTTT.

The chain links TRBV15 to TRBJ2-5, with a possible D match to TRBD2 (5 bases). CDR1 and CDR2 from the germline V gene are LNHNV and YYDKDF (reference sequence). V lost 6 bases to trimming and J lost 3 bases, with 11 bases between them. The CDR3 loop spans 13 amino acids. The CDR3 nucleotides are TGTGCCACCAGTCGGACTTTCGAAGAGACCCAGTACTTC. It specifies CATSRTFEETQYF.

This chain uses TRBV9 with TRBJ2-3; D unclear. This CDR3 has 15 residues. With 0 bases removed from V and 4 bases from J, the gap between germline ends came to 12 bases. Germline assignment: CDR1 SGDLS and CDR2 YYNGEE. This CDR3 is CASSVGNGVADTQYF. CDR3 DNA: TGTGCCAGCAGCGTAGGGAACGGCGTCGCAGATACGCAGTATTTT.

This clonotype was observed a few times. The chain uses TRBV20-1 and TRBJ2-1; D is ambiguous. V was pared by 3 bases and J by 11 bases, with 8 bases between. In germline, CDR1 is DFQATT, CDR2 SNEGSKA (reference sequence). The CDR3 loop spans 10 amino acids. CDR3 amino acids: CSASPGKQFF. The CDR3 DNA reads as TGCAGTGCTAGCCCGGGCAAGCAGTTCTTC.

This clonotype was counted between two and nine times. This sequence joins TRBV12-3 or TRBV12-4 and TRBJ2-7; D is possibly TRBD1 (5 bases). V was pared by 6 bases and J by 1 base, with 19 bases between. There are 16 residues in the CDR3. The CDR3 sequence: CASRQGGDLPSYEQYF. CDR3 nucleotides: TGTGCCAGCAGGCAGGGTGGGGATCTTCCTTCCTACGAGCAGTACTTC.

V usage is TRBV4-1 and J usage is TRBJ2-5; D is perhaps TRBD1 (6 bases). CDR3 length: 16 residues. The V and J ends lost 2 bases and 2 bases respectively, with 15 bases between them. In germline, CDR1 is MGHRA, CDR2 YSYEKL. CDR3 coding DNA: TGCGCCAGCAGCCAACTCCCAGGGGCTCTACAAGAGACCCAGTACTTC. Its translation is CASSQLPGALQETQYF.

The chain recombines TRBV27 with TRBJ2-1, with 7 bases fitting TRBD2. From germline, CDR1 is MNHEY and CDR2 SMNVEV (reference sequence). V gave up 3 bases and J gave up 4 bases; unmatched junction bases: 3. CDR3 length equals 14 residues. CDR3 nucleotide sequence: TGTGCCAGCAGTTTCGCTAGCGGTTACAATGAGCAGTTCTTC. Translating it yields CASSFASGYNEQFF.

This clonotype has more than one count but fewer than ten. The chain carries TRBV15 and TRBJ1-1; 10 bases map to TRBD1. CDR1 and CDR2 from the germline V gene are LNHNV and YYDKDF (reference sequence). The trim removed 7 bases at V and 5 bases at J, leaving 7 bases unmatched. This CDR3 spans 14 amino acids. In DNA, the CDR3 is TGTGCCACCACCCGGGACAGGGGCGGAACTGAAGCTTTCTTT. This codes for CATTRDRGGTEAFF.

This chain uses TRBV7-9 with TRBJ1-5, with D unresolved. The CDR3 sequence is 14 residues long. V shed 2 bases and J shed 2 bases, with 7 bases lying between them. Germline CDR1 is SEHNR and CDR2 is FQNEAQ (reference sequence). CDR3: CASSLTSGNQPQHF. The CDR3 DNA is TGTGCCAGCAGCTTAACGTCTGGCAATCAGCCCCAGCATTTT.

This sequence joins TRBV7-9 and TRBJ2-3; no reliable D call. The germline V gene has CDR1 SEHNR and CDR2 FQNEAQ (reference sequence). The CDR3 covers 11 residues. V lost 8 bases and J lost 4, with 7 bases in between. The CDR3 nucleotides read TGTGCCAGCGGATACGCAGATACGCAGTATTTT. Amino acids: CASGYADTQYF.

This clonotype was detected only a few times. The chain combines TRBV5-1 with TRBJ2-1; 12 bases are shared with TRBD2. The CDR3 is 17 residues long. The germline V gene has CDR1 SGHRS and CDR2 YFSETQ. The trim removed 4 bases at V and 4 bases at J, leaving 9 bases unmatched. CDR3 residues: CASSSLAGGNPYNEQFF. DNA of the CDR3: TGCGCCAGCAGCAGCCTAGCGGGAGGGAACCCATACAATGAGCAGTTCTTC.

The chain links TRBV7-7 to TRBJ1-3; no definite D call. This CDR3 is 16 amino acids long. V gave up 3 bases and J gave up 0 bases, with 12 bases separating them. Germline CDR1 is SSHAT and CDR2 is FNYEAQ (reference sequence). CDR3 protein: CASSFRSFVSGNTIYF. The CDR3 coding sequence is TGTGCCAGCAGCTTTCGTTCCTTTGTCTCTGGAAACACCATATATTTT.

The chain carries TRBV12-3 or TRBV12-4 and TRBJ2-2; D is unclear. This CDR3 contains 12 residues. V shed 6 bases and J shed 7 bases, with 9 bases lying between them. The CDR3 region has the DNA TGTGCCAGCAGCCGGAAAAGCGGGGAGCTGTTTTTT. Protein product: CASSRKSGELFF.

This clonotype appeared many times. The chain joins TRBV10-2 to TRBJ2-7; no reliable D call. The CDR3 runs 12 residues. With 4 bases removed from V and 3 bases from J, the gap between germline ends came to 7 bases. Germline loops: CDR1 WSHSY, CDR2 SAAADI. CDR3 sequence reads: CASSGSGYEQYF. CDR3 sequence (DNA): TGCGCCAGCAGTGGTAGTGGCTACGAGCAGTACTTC.

This clonotype came up a few times. This chain links TRBV3-1 with TRBJ2-1, with no clear D. The CDR3 is 11 amino acids. Trimming took 6 bases from V and 4 from J, leaving 4 bases between them. The V gene's germline CDR1 is LGHDT and CDR2 YNNKEL (reference sequence). CDR3 amino acids: CASRRYNEQFF. The DNA for the CDR3 is TGTGCCAGCAGAAGGTACAATGAGCAGTTCTTC.

The CDR3 loop reads CASSLSISSDRVFF. The CDR3 nucleotides are TGTGCCAGCAGTTTATCGATAAGTTCGGACAGGGTTTTCTTT. The chain links TRBV27 to TRBJ1-1; 8 bases map to TRBD1. CDR3 size: 14 residues. J was trimmed by 13 bases and V by 0 bases; bases with no gene match: 10. The germline gives CDR1 MNHEY, CDR2 SMNVEV (reference sequence).

DNA for the CDR3: TGCGCCAGCAGCCCGGGACTCCCAGGGCCAGAGACCCAGTACTTC. Protein product: CASSPGLPGPETQYF. The rearrangement uses TRBV5-1 and TRBJ2-5; D may be TRBD2 (6 bases). V lost 4 bases, J lost 4 bases, and 17 bases lay in between. Germline lookup yields CDR1 SGHRS and CDR2 YFSETQ. This CDR3 comprises 15 residues.

This clonotype has a handful of counts. The chain employs TRBV10-3 and TRBJ2-7; no firm D call. The CDR3 has 15 amino acids. The V end lost 5 bases, the J end lost 2 bases, and 16 bases lay between the germline ends. CDR1 ENHRY and CDR2 SYGVKD come from the germline V gene. The CDR3 DNA reads as TGTGCCATCAGTTCCATTGGACGGCACCCCTACGAGCAGTACTTC. This encodes CAISSIGRHPYEQYF.

This clonotype was detected a few times. The rearrangement joins TRBV20-1 to TRBJ2-1, with 13 bases lining up with TRBD2. This CDR3 has 16 amino acids. V shed 3 bases and J 8 bases; nucleotides not matched to a gene: 10. Germline lookup yields CDR1 DFQATT and CDR2 SNEGSKA (reference sequence). The chain's CDR3 is CSASPWTSGSNYEQFF. The CDR3 DNA follows: TGCAGTGCTAGCCCCTGGACTAGCGGGAGCAACTATGAGCAGTTCTTC.

The DNA for the CDR3 is TGTGCCAGCAGCTTACCCACAGGGGCCGAGCAGTACTTC. Its translation: CASSLPTGAEQYF. V and J are TRBV7-9 and TRBJ2-7; TRBD1 aligns across 7 bases. This CDR3 contains 13 residues. The germline gives CDR1 SEHNR, CDR2 FQNEAQ (reference sequence). Unmatched junction bases numbered 4, after V lost 2 bases and J lost 6 bases.

The chain couples TRBV12-3 or TRBV12-4 to TRBJ2-5; D remains unclear. This CDR3 comprises 12 residues. The germline V and J ends were trimmed by 5 bases and 4 bases, with 8 bases remaining between them. The CDR3 coding sequence is TGTGCCAGCAGTCCGCATCGAGAGACCCAGTACTTC. It encodes CASSPHRETQYF.

This clonotype occurred a few times. The chain employs TRBV15 and TRBJ2-7; D gene ambiguous. V was shortened by 5 bases and J by 5 bases, with 10 bases between the two germline ends. This CDR3 has 12 amino acids. CDR1 LNHNV and CDR2 YYDKDF come from the germline V gene (reference sequence). The DNA for the CDR3 is TGTGCCACCAGCCGCTCCGGAAACGAGCAGTACTTC. It encodes CATSRSGNEQYF.

The rearrangement links TRBV5-1 to TRBJ1-1; D ambiguous. The germline gives CDR1 SGHRS, CDR2 YFSETQ. CDR3 length: 15 residues. V gave up 0 bases and J gave up 0 bases, with 9 bases separating them. This CDR3 is CASSLAWSLNTEAFF. The CDR3 region has the DNA TGCGCCAGCAGCTTGGCCTGGAGTCTGAACACTGAAGCTTTCTTT.

The sample holds many counts of this clonotype. The V gene is TRBV5-1, the J gene TRBJ1-2; no firm D call. This CDR3 comprises 14 residues. The germline V gene has CDR1 SGHRS and CDR2 YFSETQ. The V end was cut by 3 bases, the J end by 1 base, with 10 bases between. CDR3 protein: CASSSTRLNYGYTF. CDR3 DNA: TGCGCCAGCAGCTCGACACGTCTTAACTATGGCTACACCTTC.

This clonotype was counted between two and nine times. The chain carries TRBV5-1 and TRBJ2-1; 11 nucleotides match TRBD2. This CDR3 has 16 amino acids. Germline-derived CDR1 and CDR2 are SGHRS and YFSETQ. Trimming took 2 bases from V and 7 from J; bases not matched to a gene: 8. CDR3: CASSFLTSGSGNEQFF. CDR3 coding DNA: TGCGCCAGCAGCTTTCTCACTAGCGGGAGTGGGAATGAGCAGTTCTTC.